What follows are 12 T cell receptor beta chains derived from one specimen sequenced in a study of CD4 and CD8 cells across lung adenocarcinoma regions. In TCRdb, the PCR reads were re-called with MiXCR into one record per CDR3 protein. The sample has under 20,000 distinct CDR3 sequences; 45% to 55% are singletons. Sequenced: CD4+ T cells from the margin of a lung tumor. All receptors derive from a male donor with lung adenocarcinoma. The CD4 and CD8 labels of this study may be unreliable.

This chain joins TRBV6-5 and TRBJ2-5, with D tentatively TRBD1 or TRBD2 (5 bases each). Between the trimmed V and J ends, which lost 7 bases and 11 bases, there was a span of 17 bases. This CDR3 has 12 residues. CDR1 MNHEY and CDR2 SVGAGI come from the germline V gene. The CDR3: CASMFWRGVQYF. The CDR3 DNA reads TGTGCCAGCATGTTCTGGCGAGGGGTGCAGTACTTC.

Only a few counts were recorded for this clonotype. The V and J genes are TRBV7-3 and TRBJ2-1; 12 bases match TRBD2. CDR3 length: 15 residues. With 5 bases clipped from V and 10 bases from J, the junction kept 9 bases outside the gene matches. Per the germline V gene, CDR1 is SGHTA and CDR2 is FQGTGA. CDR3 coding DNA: TGTGCCAGCAGCCGCCAGACTAGCGGGAGTGGGGAGCAGTTCTTC. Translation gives CASSRQTSGSGEQFF.

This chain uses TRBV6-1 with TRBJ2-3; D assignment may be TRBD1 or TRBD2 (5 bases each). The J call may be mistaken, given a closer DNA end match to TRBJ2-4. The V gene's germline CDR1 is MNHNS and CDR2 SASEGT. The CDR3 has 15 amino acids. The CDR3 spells CASSPGLVSKDTQYF. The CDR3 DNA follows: TGTGCCAGCAGTCCGGGGCTGGTATCCAAAGATACTCAGTACTTC.

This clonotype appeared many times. The CDR3 nucleotides read TGCGCCAGCAGCCACTATCCCGAGAGCACAGATACGCAGTATTTT. The encoded protein is CASSHYPESTDTQYF. This rearrangement joins TRBV4-1 to TRBJ2-3, with D uncertain. Germline values: CDR1 MGHRA, CDR2 YSYEKL. The V end lost 3 bases, the J end lost 0 bases, and 10 bases lay between the germline ends. This CDR3 spans 15 amino acids.

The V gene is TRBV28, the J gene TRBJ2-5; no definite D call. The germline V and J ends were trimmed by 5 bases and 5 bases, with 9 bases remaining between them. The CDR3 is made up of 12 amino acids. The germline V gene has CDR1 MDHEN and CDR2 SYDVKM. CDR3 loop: CASSRPGETQYF. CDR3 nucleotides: TGTGCCAGCAGTCGCCCCGGGGAGACCCAGTACTTC.

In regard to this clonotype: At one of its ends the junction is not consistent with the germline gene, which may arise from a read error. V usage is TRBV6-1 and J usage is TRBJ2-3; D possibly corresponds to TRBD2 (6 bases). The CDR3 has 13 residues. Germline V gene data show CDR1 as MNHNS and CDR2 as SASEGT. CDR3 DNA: TGTGCCAGGGGGCTGGGGGGAGAAAATACGCAGTACTTT. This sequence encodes CARGLGGENTQYF.

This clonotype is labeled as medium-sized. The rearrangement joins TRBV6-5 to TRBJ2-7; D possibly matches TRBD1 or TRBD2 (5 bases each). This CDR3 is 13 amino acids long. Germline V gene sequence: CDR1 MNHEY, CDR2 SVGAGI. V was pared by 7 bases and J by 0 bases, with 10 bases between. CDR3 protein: CASTRDLSYEQYF. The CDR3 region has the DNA TGTGCCAGCACCCGGGACCTCTCCTACGAGCAGTACTTC.

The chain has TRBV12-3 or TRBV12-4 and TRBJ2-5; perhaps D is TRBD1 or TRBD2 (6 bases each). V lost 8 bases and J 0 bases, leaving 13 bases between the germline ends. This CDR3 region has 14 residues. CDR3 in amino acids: CASLGGAHQETQYF. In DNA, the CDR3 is TGTGCCAGCCTCGGGGGCGCGCACCAAGAGACCCAGTACTTC.

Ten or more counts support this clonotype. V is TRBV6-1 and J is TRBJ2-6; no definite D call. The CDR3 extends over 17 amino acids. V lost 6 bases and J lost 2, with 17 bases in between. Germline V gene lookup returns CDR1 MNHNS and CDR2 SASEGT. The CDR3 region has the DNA TGTGCCAGCAGAGGTCTCCAGCCTCTCACTGGGGCCAACGTCCTGACTTTC. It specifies CASRGLQPLTGANVLTF.

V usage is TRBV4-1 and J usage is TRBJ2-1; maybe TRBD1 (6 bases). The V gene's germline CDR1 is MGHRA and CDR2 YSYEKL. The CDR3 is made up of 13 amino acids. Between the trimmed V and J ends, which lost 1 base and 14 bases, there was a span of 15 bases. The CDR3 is CASSQVMDRFKFF. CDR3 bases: TGCGCCAGCAGCCAAGTCATGGACAGATTCAAGTTCTTC.

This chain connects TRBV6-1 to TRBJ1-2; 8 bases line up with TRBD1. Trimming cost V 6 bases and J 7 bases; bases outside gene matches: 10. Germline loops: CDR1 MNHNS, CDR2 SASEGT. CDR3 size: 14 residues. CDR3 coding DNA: TGTGCCAGCAGCTTGGCAAGGACAGGGTCTGGCTACACCTTC. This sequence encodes CASSLARTGSGYTF.

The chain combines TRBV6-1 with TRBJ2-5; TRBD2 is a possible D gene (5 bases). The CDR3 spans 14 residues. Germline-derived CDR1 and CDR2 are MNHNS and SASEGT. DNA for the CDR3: TGTGCGGGCAGCGAACGCGCGGGCGCAGATACGCAGTACTTC. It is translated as CAGSERAGADTQYF.